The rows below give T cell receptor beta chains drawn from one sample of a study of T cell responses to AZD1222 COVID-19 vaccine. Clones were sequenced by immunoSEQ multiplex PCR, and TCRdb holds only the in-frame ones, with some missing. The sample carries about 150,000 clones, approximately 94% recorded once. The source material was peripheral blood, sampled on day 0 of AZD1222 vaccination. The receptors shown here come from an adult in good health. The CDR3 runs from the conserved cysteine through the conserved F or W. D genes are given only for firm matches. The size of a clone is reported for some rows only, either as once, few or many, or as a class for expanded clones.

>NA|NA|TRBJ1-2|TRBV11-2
CASSLNWVVGYTF
TGTGCCAGCAGCTTAAACTGGGTAGTCGGCTACACCTTC
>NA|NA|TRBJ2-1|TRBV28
CASSLWAWPAYNEQFF
TGTGCCAGCAGTTTATGGGCCTGGCCAGCTTACAATGAGCAGTTCTTC
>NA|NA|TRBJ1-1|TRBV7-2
CASSLIGGMNTEAFF
TGTGCCAGCAGCTTAATAGGGGGGATGAACACTGAAGCTTTCTTT
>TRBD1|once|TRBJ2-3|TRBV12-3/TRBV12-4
CASTSTGGDTQYF
TGTGCCAGCACCTCCACAGGGGGAGATACGCAGTATTTT
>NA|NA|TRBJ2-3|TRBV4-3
CASSQGGDPDTQYF
TGCGCCAGCAGCCAAGGGGGGGACCCCGATACGCAGTATTTT
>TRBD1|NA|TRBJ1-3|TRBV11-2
CASSFDRGGSLNTIYF
TGTGCCAGCAGCTTCGACAGGGGAGGCTCCCTTAACACCATATATTTT
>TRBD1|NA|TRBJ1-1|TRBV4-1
CASSQEPRGHTEAFF
TGCGCCAGCAGCCAAGAACCCAGGGGGCATACTGAAGCTTTCTTT
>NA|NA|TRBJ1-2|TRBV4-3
CASSQVGGVGSNYGYTF
TGCGCCAGCAGCCAAGTTGGGGGCGTCGGGTCTAACTATGGCTACACCTTC
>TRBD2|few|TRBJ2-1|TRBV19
CASTLGGDYNEQFF
TGTGCCAGTACGTTGGGAGGGGACTACAATGAGCAGTTCTTC
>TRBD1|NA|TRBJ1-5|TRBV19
CASGGQGGKYQPQHF
TGTGCCAGTGGGGGACAGGGCGGGAAGTATCAGCCCCAGCATTTT
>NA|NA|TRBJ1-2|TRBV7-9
CASSLEFPDNYGYTF
TGTGCCAGCAGCTTAGAGTTTCCAGACAACTATGGCTACACCTTC
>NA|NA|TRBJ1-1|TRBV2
CASSDWGGNTEAFF
TGTGCCAGCAGCGACTGGGGGGGGAACACTGAAGCTTTCTTT
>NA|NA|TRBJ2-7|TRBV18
CASSPDSYEQYF
TGTGCCAGCTCACCGGACAGTTACGAGCAGTACTTC
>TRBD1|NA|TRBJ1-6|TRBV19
CASSITGGHNSPLHF
TGTGCCAGTAGTATAACAGGGGGACATAATTCACCCCTCCACTTT
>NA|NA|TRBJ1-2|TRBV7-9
CASSPTREDYYGYTF
TGTGCCAGCAGCCCAACAAGGGAGGACTACTATGGCTACACCTTC
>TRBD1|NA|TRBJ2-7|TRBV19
CASSMGTGYQYSYEQYF
TGTGCCAGTAGTATGGGGACAGGGTATCAATATTCATACGAGCAGTACTTC
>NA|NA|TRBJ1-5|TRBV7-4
CASPSCNQPQHF
TGTGCCAGCCCTTCGTGCAATCAGCCCCAGCATTTT
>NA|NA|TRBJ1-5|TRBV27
CASSASLGDYSNQPQHF
TGTGCCAGCAGCGCATCCCTTGGGGACTATAGCAATCAGCCCCAGCATTTT
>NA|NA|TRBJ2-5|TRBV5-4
CASSRSETQYF
TGTGCCAGCAGCCGGTCGGAGACCCAGTACTTC
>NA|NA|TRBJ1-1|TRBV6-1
CASSEGYRENTEAFF
TGTGCCAGCAGTGAAGGCTACAGGGAGAACACTGAAGCTTTCTTT
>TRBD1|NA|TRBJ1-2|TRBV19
CASRDRGVANYGYTF
TGTGCCAGTAGGGACAGGGGGGTTGCTAACTATGGCTACACCTTC
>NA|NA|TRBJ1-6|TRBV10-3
CAIGGGSPLHF
TGTGCCATCGGAGGTGGTTCACCCCTCCACTTT
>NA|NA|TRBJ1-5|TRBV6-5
CASSAGTGANQPQHF
TGTGCCAGCAGCGCCGGGACCGGCGCTAATCAGCCCCAGCATTTT
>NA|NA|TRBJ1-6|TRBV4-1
CASSPGVHSPLHF
TGCGCCAGCAGCCCTGGAGTGCATTCACCCCTCCACTTT
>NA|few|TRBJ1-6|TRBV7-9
CASSIGQYNSPLHF
TGTGCCAGCAGCATTGGACAGTATAATTCACCCCTCCACTTT
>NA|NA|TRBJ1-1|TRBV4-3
CASSQEPYRGPPMNTEAFF
TGCGCCAGCAGCCAAGAACCATATCGGGGGCCCCCCATGAACACTGAAGCTTTCTTT
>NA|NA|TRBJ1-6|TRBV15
CATDLGRGRISPLHF
TGTGCCACCGACCTTGGGCGGGGGAGGATCTCACCCCTCCACTTT
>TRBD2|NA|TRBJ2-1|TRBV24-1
CATSRDYNNEQFF
TGTGCCACCAGCCGGGACTACAACAATGAGCAGTTCTTC
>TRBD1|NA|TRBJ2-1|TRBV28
CASSIQGYNEQFF
TGTGCCAGCAGTATACAGGGGTACAATGAGCAGTTCTTC
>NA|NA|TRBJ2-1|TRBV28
CASSFPWPGGVYNEQFF
TGTGCCAGCAGTTTCCCTTGGCCGGGCGGGGTCTACAATGAGCAGTTCTTC
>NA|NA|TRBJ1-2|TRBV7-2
CASSPLLHGYTF
TGTGCCAGCAGCCCCCTCCTACATGGCTACACCTTC
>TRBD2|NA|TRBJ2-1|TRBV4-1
CASSLQGGYEQFF
TGCGCCAGCAGCCTTCAGGGAGGGTATGAGCAGTTCTTC
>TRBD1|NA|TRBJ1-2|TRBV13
CASSVRGLDGYTF
TGTGCCAGCAGCGTCAGGGGGCTCGATGGCTACACCTTC
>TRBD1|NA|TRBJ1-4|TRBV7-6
CASSCGQGALANEKLFF
TGTGCCAGCAGCTGTGGACAGGGGGCTCTGGCTAATGAAAAACTGTTTTTT
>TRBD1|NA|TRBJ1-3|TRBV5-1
CASRMTGGSGNTIYF
TGCGCCAGCAGAATGACAGGGGGCTCTGGAAACACCATATATTTT
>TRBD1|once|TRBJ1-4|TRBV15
CATSRGPRQGRTNEKLFF
TGTGCCACCAGCAGAGGTCCTCGACAGGGGAGAACTAATGAAAAACTGTTTTTT
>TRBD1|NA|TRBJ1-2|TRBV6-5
CASSSDGQERGYTF
TGTGCCAGCAGTTCCGACGGACAGGAACGTGGCTACACCTTC
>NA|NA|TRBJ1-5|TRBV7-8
CASSLGRTPGQPQHF
TGTGCCAGCAGCTTGGGACGGACCCCGGGGCAGCCCCAGCATTTT
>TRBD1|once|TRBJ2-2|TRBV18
CASSRPGQGFGGELFF
TGTGCCAGCTCACGACCGGGACAGGGATTTGGCGGGGAGCTGTTTTTT
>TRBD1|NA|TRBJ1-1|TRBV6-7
CASSFGQAKMIMNTEAFF
TGTGCCAGCAGTTTCGGACAGGCTAAAATGATTATGAACACTGAAGCTTTCTTT
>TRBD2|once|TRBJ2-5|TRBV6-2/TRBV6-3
CASSYGRGLGGETQYF
TGTGCCAGCAGTTATGGCCGGGGACTAGGAGGAGAGACCCAGTACTTC
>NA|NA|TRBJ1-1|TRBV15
CATSSQVGNTEAFF
TGTGCCACCAGCTCACAGGTGGGGAACACTGAAGCTTTCTTT
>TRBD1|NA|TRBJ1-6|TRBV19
CASRITGARSPLHF
TGTGCCAGTAGGATCACAGGGGCTCGCTCACCCCTCCACTTT
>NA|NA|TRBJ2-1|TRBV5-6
CASSWGAYNEQFF
TGTGCCAGCAGCTGGGGGGCCTACAATGAGCAGTTCTTC
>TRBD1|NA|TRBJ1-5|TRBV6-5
CASRPTGDQPQHF
TGTGCCAGCAGGCCCACAGGGGATCAGCCCCAGCATTTT
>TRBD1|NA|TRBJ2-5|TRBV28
CASSLDRGWETQYF
TGTGCCAGCAGTTTGGACAGGGGTTGGGAGACCCAGTACTTC
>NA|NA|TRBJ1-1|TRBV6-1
CASSEALRWVLETMNTEAFF
TGTGCCAGCAGTGAAGCGCTTCGTTGGGTTCTCGAAACTATGAACACTGAAGCTTTCTTT
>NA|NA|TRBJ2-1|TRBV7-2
CASSFPGPSYNEQFF
TGTGCCAGCAGCTTCCCGGGGCCTTCCTACAATGAGCAGTTCTTC
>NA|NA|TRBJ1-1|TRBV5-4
CASSSGQRSRRPTEAFF
TGTGCCAGCAGCTCTGGACAGCGCTCGAGAAGGCCCACTGAAGCTTTCTTT
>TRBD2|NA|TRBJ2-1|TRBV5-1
CASSLRTSGVYNEQFF
TGCGCCAGCAGCCTTCGGACTAGCGGGGTTTACAATGAGCAGTTCTTC
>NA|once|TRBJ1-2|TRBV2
CASSAGVLNYGYTF
TGTGCCAGCAGTGCAGGGGTTCTTAACTATGGCTACACCTTC
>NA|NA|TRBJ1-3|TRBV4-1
CASSQPGRSGNTIYF
TGCGCCAGCAGCCAACCAGGGCGTTCTGGAAACACCATATATTTT
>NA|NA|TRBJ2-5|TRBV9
CASSPLEQTGNQETQYF
TGTGCCAGCAGCCCCCTCGAACAAACAGGAAATCAAGAGACCCAGTACTTC
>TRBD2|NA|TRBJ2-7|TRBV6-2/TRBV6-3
CASSYSGGTYEQYF
TGTGCCAGCAGTTATTCGGGGGGAACCTACGAGCAGTACTTC
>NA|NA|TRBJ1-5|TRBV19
CASSPGEQPQHF
TGTGCCAGTAGTCCCGGGGAACAGCCCCAGCATTTT
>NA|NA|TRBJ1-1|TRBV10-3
CAIKSRGRENTEAFF
TGTGCCATCAAATCCAGGGGCAGGGAGAACACTGAAGCTTTCTTT
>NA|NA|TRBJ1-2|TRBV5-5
CASSYGSGYGYTF
TGTGCCAGCAGCTACGGCAGTGGCTATGGCTACACCTTC
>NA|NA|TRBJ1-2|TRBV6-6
CASSRPQTGLGYTF
TGTGCCAGCAGCCGACCTCAAACAGGGTTAGGCTACACCTTC
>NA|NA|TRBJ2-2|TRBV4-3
CASSQDGNTGELFF
TGCGCCAGCAGCCAAGATGGTAACACCGGGGAGCTGTTTTTT